A single sample is the source of the 32 T cell receptor beta chains below, sequenced in a study of blood T cell repertoires in COVID-19. Assay used: immunoSEQ multiplex PCR; TCRdb lists only in-frame clones, some missing. The data hold around 220,000 clones, with about 93% observed a single time. The sample comprised PBMCs or T cells enriched from blood (not recorded which). The receptors shown here come from a woman under 30 who had recovered from COVID-19.

The chain links TRBV7-3 to TRBJ2-1, with a weak D call TRBD2 (6 bases). With 2 bases removed from V and 7 bases from J, the gap between germline ends came to 12 bases. The CDR3 extends over 14 amino acids. Per germline, CDR1 SGHTA and CDR2 FQGTGA. This CDR3 is CASSLDRGSNEQFF. The CDR3 DNA sequence: TGTGCCAGCAGCTTAGATCGGGGGTCTAATGAGCAGTTCTTC.

The CDR3 coding sequence is TGTGCCAGCAGTCGCACTCAGGGGTTCTCCTCTGGGGCCAACGTCCTGACTTTC. Protein product: CASSRTQGFSSGANVLTF. The gene calls are TRBV11-3 and TRBJ2-6, with D perhaps matching TRBD1 (6 bases). The CDR3 is made up of 18 amino acids. Per germline, CDR1 SGHNT and CDR2 YENEEA. Trimming pared 6 bases from V and 0 bases from J, leaving 18 bases between.

The chain combines TRBV27 with TRBJ2-6; TRBD1 agrees at 8 bases. The trim removed 4 bases at V and 2 bases at J, leaving 10 bases unmatched. CDR1 and CDR2 (germline): MNHEY, SMNVEV (reference sequence). The CDR3 has 18 amino acids. CDR3 residues: CASSSRQGSITGANVLTF. CDR3 in DNA: TGTGCCAGCAGTTCCCGACAGGGGTCTATAACTGGGGCCAACGTCCTGACTTTC.

Comments on this clone: Other DNA sequences from this sample encode an identical CDR3 as well. V is TRBV7-2 and J is TRBJ1-1; the match to TRBD1 covers 7 bases. V dropped 5 bases and J dropped 5; count of bases not matched to a gene: 5. Germline V CDR1 and CDR2: SGHTA, FQGNSA. This CDR3 is 13 amino acids long. The CDR3 DNA reads as TGTGCCAGCAGCCTCGACAGGGATACTGAAGCTTTCTTT. Encoded protein: CASSLDRDTEAFF.

V usage is TRBV7-9 and J usage is TRBJ2-3; TRBD2 agrees at 9 bases. Trimming removed 10 bases from V and 1 base from J; junction bases left unmatched: 9. Germline lookup yields CDR1 SEHNR and CDR2 FQNEAQ (reference sequence). The CDR3 has 15 residues. The CDR3 sequence: CATQLAGWGTDTQYF. CDR3 bases: TGTGCCACCCAGCTAGCGGGATGGGGCACAGATACGCAGTATTTT.

The rearrangement uses TRBV12-5 and TRBJ1-1, with TRBD1 matching 7 bases. V lost 4 bases and J lost 0; bases outside the gene matches: 20. CDR3 length: 20 residues. Germline lookup yields CDR1 LGHNT and CDR2 FRNRAP. CDR3 sequence: CASGYGMVIGGREMNTEAFF. The CDR3 region has the DNA TGTGCTAGTGGTTATGGCATGGTAATAGGGGGCAGAGAAATGAACACTGAAGCTTTCTTT. Using reference TRBV12-5 and TRBJ1-1 for the parts outside the CDR3, the full variable domain is DARVTQTPRHKVTEMGQEVTMRCQPILGHNTVFWYRQTMMQGLELLAYFRNRAPLDDSGMPKDRFSAEMPDATLATLKIQPSEPRDSAVYFCASGYGMVIGGREMNTEAFFGQGTRLTVV.

The chain links TRBV24-1 to TRBJ1-5; no clear D. Per the germline V gene, CDR1 is KGHDR and CDR2 is SFDVKD. There are 14 residues in the CDR3. Trimming cost V 4 bases and J 1 base, with 7 bases left between them. Here the CDR3 reads CATSEGGSNQPQHF. CDR3 DNA: TGTGCCACCAGTGAGGGCGGGAGCAATCAGCCCCAGCATTTT.

As DNA, the CDR3 is TGTGCCTTGCCCTTACTAGCGGGAACCACCGGGGAGCTGTTTTTT. This gives the protein CALPLLAGTTGELFF. The chain joins TRBV7-8 to TRBJ2-2; 10 bases line up with TRBD2. The V gene's germline CDR1 is SGHVS and CDR2 FQNEAQ. J gave up 4 bases and V 11 bases, and 10 bases lay outside the gene matches. The CDR3 totals 15 residues.

The chain links TRBV7-9 to TRBJ2-5; D might be TRBD1 (5 bases). V dropped 5 bases and J dropped 5 bases, with 18 bases sitting between them. Germline loops: CDR1 SEHNR, CDR2 FQNEAQ (reference sequence). CDR3 length: 15 residues. CDR3 bases: TGTGCCAGCAGCCCAAAAAGTAGGGGTGGGGAGACCCAGTACTTC. It specifies CASSPKSRGGETQYF.

The chain recombines TRBV4-3 with TRBJ1-1, with D perhaps matching TRBD1 (6 bases). CDR3 length equals 13 residues. V was pared by 0 bases and J by 7 bases, with 9 bases between. Germline V gene lookup returns CDR1 LGHNA and CDR2 YSLEER. The CDR3 reads CASSQEGDIEAFF. CDR3 DNA: TGCGCCAGCAGCCAAGAAGGGGACATTGAAGCTTTCTTT.

In this sample, this clone turned up a few times. This chain uses TRBV6-4 with TRBJ1-5; D not certain. The CDR3 has 14 residues. Germline loops: CDR1 MRHNA, CDR2 SNTAGT. V was shortened by 2 bases and J by 7 bases, with 12 bases between the two germline ends. Here the CDR3 DNA reads TGTGCCAGCAGTGACAGGGTTGGAGGCCAGCCCCAGCATTTT. Its protein product is CASSDRVGGQPQHF.

This clone is a singleton in its sample. The chain uses TRBV3-1 (or the pseudogene TRBV3-2) and TRBJ1-1; possible D gene TRBD1, 6 bases. Per the germline V gene, CDR1 is LGHDT and CDR2 is YNNKEL (reference sequence). Trimming pared 4 bases from V and 5 bases from J, leaving 8 bases between. This CDR3 contains 12 residues. The CDR3 protein is CASSRGRTEAFF. The CDR3 DNA is TGTGCCAGCAGCCGGGGGCGAACTGAAGCTTTCTTT.

CDR3 sequence: CAISDPSSGYTEAFF. CDR3 DNA sequence: TGTGCCATCAGTGACCCTTCATCAGGTTACACTGAAGCTTTCTTT. This rearrangement joins TRBV10-3 to TRBJ1-1; D unclear. In germline, CDR1 is ENHRY, CDR2 SYGVKD. This CDR3 region has 15 residues. The V gene lost 3 bases and the J gene lost 3 bases, with 14 bases spanning the gap.

V is TRBV5-1 and J is TRBJ2-3; TRBD1 matches 9 bases. CDR1 is SGHRS, CDR2 YFSETQ, per germline. The CDR3 totals 16 residues. Trimming took 3 bases from V and 3 from J; bases not matched to a gene: 8. CDR3 DNA sequence: TGCGCCAGCAGCTCCCGGACAGGGGATATAACAGATACGCAGTATTTT. This gives the protein CASSSRTGDITDTQYF.

This clone was counted a single time. The rearrangement joins TRBV9 to TRBJ1-2, with D perhaps TRBD1 (5 bases). Germline CDR1 reads SGDLS; CDR2 reads YYNGEE. The CDR3 runs to 16 residues. The ends were cut back, 0 bases at V and 0 bases at J, with 12 bases in the middle. The CDR3 coding sequence is TGTGCCAGCAGCGTAGATCAGGGCCTAACTAACTATGGCTACACCTTC. Translating it yields CASSVDQGLTNYGYTF.

The V gene is TRBV5-1, the J gene TRBJ1-2; no clear D. This CDR3 has 14 residues. V was shortened by 2 bases and J by 4 bases, with 12 bases between the two germline ends. Germline CDR1 reads SGHRS; CDR2 reads YFSETQ. CDR3 nucleotide sequence: TGCGCCAGCAGCTTCGGGTCAGACGTCTATGGCTACACCTTC. Encoded protein: CASSFGSDVYGYTF.

The rearrangement links TRBV6-5 to TRBJ1-5; 7 bases match TRBD1. Germline CDR1 reads MNHEY; CDR2 reads SVGAGI. The CDR3 covers 16 residues. J gave up 5 bases and V 0 bases, and 7 bases lay outside the gene matches. CDR3 sequence: CASSYSYRTGYQPQHF. The CDR3 bases are TGTGCCAGCAGTTACTCTTATCGGACAGGCTATCAGCCCCAGCATTTT.

The chain links TRBV9 to TRBJ1-1; 8 nucleotides match TRBD1. CDR3 length equals 14 residues. The germline V gene encodes CDR1 SGDLS and CDR2 YYNGEE. V was clipped by 2 bases and J by 1 base; unmatched bases: 1. The CDR3 nucleotides are TGTGCCAGCAGCGTGACAGGGGAGAACACTGAAGCTTTCTTT. Residues: CASSVTGENTEAFF. The entire variable domain, with the rest obtained from reference TRBV9 and TRBJ1-1, is as follows: DSGVTQTPKHLITATGQRVTLRCSPRSGDLSVYWYQQSLDQGLQFLIQYYNGEERAKGNILERFSAQQFPDLHSELNLSSLELGDSALYFCASSVTGENTEAFFGQGTRLTVV.

This chain links TRBV28 with TRBJ2-5; 7 bases agree with TRBD1. The CDR3 contains 13 residues. After removal of 8 bases from V and 2 bases from J, the junction contained 5 bases not matched to a gene. Germline V gene lookup returns CDR1 MDHEN and CDR2 SYDVKM. The CDR3 loop is CASRGQAQETQYF. CDR3 nucleotide sequence: TGTGCCAGCCGCGGACAGGCACAAGAGACCCAGTACTTC.

This chain uses TRBV14 with TRBJ1-6; the match to TRBD1 covers 7 bases. V trimming: 4 bases; J trimming: 9 bases; junction bases outside the gene matches: 9. Germline V gene sequence: CDR1 SGHDN, CDR2 FVKESK. The CDR3 has 15 amino acids. The CDR3 protein is CASSRQGLIGSPLHF. CDR3 nucleotides: TGTGCCAGCAGCCGACAGGGCCTTATAGGTTCACCCCTCCACTTT.

The CDR3 is CASSWTGGTEAFF. The CDR3 region has the DNA TGTGCCAGCAGCTGGACAGGGGGTACTGAAGCTTTCTTT. The rearrangement links TRBV5-6 to TRBJ1-1; 10 bases map to TRBD1. The CDR3 totals 13 residues. Germline-derived CDR1 and CDR2 are SGHDT and YYEEEE. V dropped 3 bases and J dropped 5; count of bases not matched to a gene: 1.

J is TRBJ1-3 and V is TRBV7-9; 11 nucleotides match TRBD1. Germline assignment: CDR1 SEHNR and CDR2 FQNEAQ (reference sequence). V lost 4 bases, J lost 1 base, and 6 bases stayed unmatched. CDR3 length: 17 residues. Written as DNA, the CDR3 is TGTGCCAGCAGCTCCCGGGACAGGGGGATGTCTGGAAACACCATATATTTT. It translates to CASSSRDRGMSGNTIYF.

The DNA for the CDR3 is TGTGCCAGCAGTTTTTCAGGCAGGGGCCTCTACGAGCAGTACTTC. Amino acids: CASSFSGRGLYEQYF. The chain has TRBV28 and TRBJ2-7, with a tentative D call TRBD1 (6 bases). The CDR3 has 15 amino acids. V dropped 3 bases and J dropped 3 bases, with 15 bases sitting between them. CDR1 and CDR2 (germline): MDHEN, SYDVKM.

This clone turned up a few times. The CDR3 DNA reads TGTGCCACCAGTGATCCGGACAGGGTAACCGGGGAGCTGTTTTTT. Amino acid sequence: CATSDPDRVTGELFF. The chain combines TRBV24-1 with TRBJ2-2; TRBD1 matches at 8 bases. V lost 3 bases to trimming and J lost 5 bases; unmatched junction nucleotides: 4. Germline loops: CDR1 KGHDR, CDR2 SFDVKD. The CDR3 has 15 amino acids.

The genes are TRBV7-2 and TRBJ1-2, with 7 bases lining up with TRBD1. Germline V gives CDR1 SGHTA, CDR2 FQGNSA. The CDR3 runs to 14 residues. Trimming took 4 bases from V and 4 from J; bases not matched to a gene: 6. In DNA, the CDR3 is TGTGCCAGCAGCTGGACAGGACCAGGCTATGGCTACACCTTC. Encoded protein: CASSWTGPGYGYTF.

The chain recombines TRBV5-1 with TRBJ1-1; D gene unclear. CDR1 and CDR2 from the germline V gene are SGHRS and YFSETQ. There are 13 residues in the CDR3. Trimming left V 3 bases short and J 1 base short, with 7 bases between. The CDR3 loop is CASSSEGNTEAFF. The CDR3, as DNA: TGCGCCAGCAGCTCAGAGGGGAACACTGAAGCTTTCTTT.

The rearrangement joins TRBV2 to TRBJ2-3, with D maybe TRBD2 (6 bases). Trimming left V 10 bases short and J 2 bases short, with 10 bases between. CDR1 SNHLY and CDR2 FYNNEI come from the germline V gene. The CDR3 runs 12 residues. CDR3 nucleotide sequence: TGTGCCACGTCGGGGGACACAGATACGCAGTATTTT. Translated, it gives CATSGDTDTQYF.

The chain links TRBV11-3 to TRBJ1-2, with D unclear. V lost 0 bases to trimming and J lost 5 bases, with 16 bases between them. Looked up from germline, CDR1 is SGHNT and CDR2 is YENEEA. The length of the CDR3 is 16 residues. The CDR3 coding sequence is TGTGCCAGCAGCTTAGATCCAGGCGCAGGCTTTTATGGCTACACCTTC. Translated: CASSLDPGAGFYGYTF.

The chain is built from TRBV25-1 and TRBJ1-4; 9 nucleotides align to TRBD1. CDR3 length equals 17 residues. Germline assignment: CDR1 MGHDK and CDR2 SYGVNS. V gave up 2 bases and J gave up 5 bases; unmatched junction bases: 9. The CDR3 DNA reads as TGTGCCAGCAGTGAACCATCCGGGACAGGGATAAATGAAAAACTGTTTTTT. Translating it yields CASSEPSGTGINEKLFF. Full variable domain (remainder filled in from reference TRBV25-1 and TRBJ1-4): EADIYQTPRYLVIGTGKKITLECSQTMGHDKMYWYQQDPGMELHLIHYSYGVNSTEKGDLSSESTVSRIRTEHFPLTLESARPSHTSQYLCASSEPSGTGINEKLFFGSGTQLSVL.

CDR3 sequence (DNA): TGTGCCAGCAGCCAAACTCTAGCGGGAGGCACAGATACGCAGTATTTT. It is translated as CASSQTLAGGTDTQYF. The rearrangement links TRBV3-1 (or the pseudogene TRBV3-2) to TRBJ2-3; TRBD2 matches 10 bases. The CDR3 spans 16 residues. The germline V gene has CDR1 LGHDT and CDR2 YNNKEL (reference sequence). Trimming cost V 2 bases and J 1 base; bases outside gene matches: 3.

This clone was seen a single time. V usage is TRBV5-4 and J usage is TRBJ1-1; D possibly corresponds to TRBD1 (5 bases). The CDR3 has 15 amino acids. Germline loops: CDR1 SGHNT, CDR2 YYREEE (reference sequence). Trimming cost V 3 bases and J 5 bases, with 17 bases left between them. The CDR3 region is CASSSDRTGWTEAFF. CDR3 coding DNA: TGTGCCAGCAGCTCGGACCGTACAGGTTGGACTGAAGCTTTCTTT.

The chain has TRBV9 and TRBJ2-5; D possibly corresponds to TRBD2 (5 bases). CDR3 length: 16 amino acids. Trimming took 0 bases from V and 4 from J, leaving 16 bases between them. Germline V lookup: CDR1 SGDLS, CDR2 YYNGEE. Here the CDR3 reads CASSVELSSRVETQYF. CDR3 DNA: TGTGCCAGCAGCGTAGAGTTATCTAGCCGGGTAGAGACCCAGTACTTC.